The 27 T cell receptor beta chains listed next were all sequenced from one sample in a study of OX40 agonist ivuxolimab in advanced cancers. Libraries came from the immunoSEQ multiplex PCR assay. TCRdb retrieved this table from immuneACCESS and kept in-frame rearrangements only. Not all clones are present; in checked studies, unresolved V genes account for under half, and no reason is known for the remainder. The sample includes 68,000 or so clones, with roughly 83% observed a single time. The biggest ten clones account for over 2% of the sample. The specimen comprised CD4+ or CD8+ T cells sorted from blood, sampled in a trial of the OX40 agonist ivuxolimab. These TCRs come from an adult with an advanced solid tumor such as melanoma, head and neck, liver or kidney cancer.

This clone was detected once. The chain links TRBV19 to TRBJ1-4; D possibly corresponds to TRBD1 (6 bases). CDR1 LNHDA and CDR2 SQIVND come from the germline V gene (reference sequence). V lost 10 bases, J lost 8 bases, and 17 bases lay in between. CDR3 length equals 13 residues. The CDR3 loop reads CATSRDNEEKLFF. The CDR3 DNA follows: TGTGCCACCTCGCGGGACAACGAGGAAAAACTGTTTTTT.

The rearrangement links TRBV7-9 to TRBJ1-5; D not resolved. Germline CDR1 and CDR2: SEHNR and FQNEAQ (reference sequence). The V end was cut by 1 base, the J end by 0 bases, with 4 bases between. The CDR3 contains 14 residues. CDR3 coding DNA: TGTGCCAGCAGCTTAGAGGGTAGCAATCAGCCCCAGCATTTT. Its protein is CASSLEGSNQPQHF.

The rearrangement uses TRBV15 and TRBJ1-4, with unresolved D. Germline-derived CDR1 and CDR2 are LNHNV and YYDKDF (reference sequence). The CDR3 length is 14 residues. Trimming stripped 1 base from V and 4 bases from J, with 7 bases between. Written as DNA, the CDR3 is TGTGCCACCAGCAGAGGGGCAGTTAATGAAAAACTGTTTTTT. Translated, it gives CATSRGAVNEKLFF.

The genes are TRBV4-1 and TRBJ2-2; TRBD2 might be the D (5 bases). Germline values: CDR1 MGHRA, CDR2 YSYEKL. The ends were cut back, 4 bases at V and 3 bases at J, with 9 bases in the middle. The CDR3 is made up of 14 amino acids. The CDR3: CASSPYGDTGELFF. The DNA for the CDR3 is TGCGCCAGCAGCCCCTACGGGGACACCGGGGAGCTGTTTTTT.

V and J are TRBV5-5 and TRBJ2-3, with a possible D match to TRBD2 (5 bases). Germline V CDR1 and CDR2: SGHKS, YYEKEE (reference sequence). This CDR3 is built from 13 residues. Trimming took 1 base from V and 6 from J, leaving 9 bases between them. Here the CDR3 reads CASSLWRQDTQYF. As DNA, the CDR3 is TGTGCCAGCAGCTTGTGGAGGCAGGATACGCAGTATTTT.

This clone was seen a single time. The rearrangement uses TRBV6-6 and TRBJ1-3; the D is unclear. Germline CDR1 is MNHNY and CDR2 is SVGAGI (reference sequence). The CDR3 has 12 amino acids. V lost 8 bases and J 0 bases, leaving 5 bases between the germline ends. The CDR3, as DNA: TGTGCCAGCGGCCCCTCTGGAAACACCATATATTTT. Protein product: CASGPSGNTIYF.

This chain connects TRBV5-1 to TRBJ2-3, with TRBD2 matching 15 bases. Germline CDR1 is SGHRS and CDR2 is YFSETQ. Losses at the gene ends were 4 bases for V and 4 bases for J; bases not matched to a gene: 4. The CDR3 consists of 16 residues. CDR3: CASSPGLAGGSDTQYF. DNA of the CDR3: TGCGCCAGCAGCCCGGGACTAGCGGGAGGATCAGATACGCAGTATTTT.

The chain has TRBV5-5 and TRBJ2-6, with D maybe TRBD1 (6 bases). The CDR3 totals 19 residues. CDR1 is SGHKS, CDR2 YYEKEE, per germline (reference sequence). V gave up 4 bases and J gave up 0 bases, with 20 bases separating them. In DNA, the CDR3 is TGTGCCAGCAGCCCCTTAAACCCGGGACAAAGCTCTGGGGCCAACGTCCTGACTTTC. Its translation is CASSPLNPGQSSGANVLTF.

This rearrangement joins TRBV7-3 to TRBJ1-6; tentatively, D is TRBD1 (6 bases). Trimming took 2 bases from V and 10 from J, leaving 9 bases between them. The CDR3 consists of 13 residues. Germline V gene lookup returns CDR1 SGHTA and CDR2 FQGTGA. The CDR3: CASSLQGQSPLHF. As DNA, the CDR3 is TGTGCCAGCAGCTTACAGGGGCAATCACCCCTCCACTTT.

As for this clone: The same CDR3 is also encoded by other DNA sequences in this sample. The chain carries TRBV14 and TRBJ2-7; 7 nucleotides agree with TRBD2. The CDR3 covers 13 residues. Germline V gene lookup returns CDR1 SGHDN and CDR2 FVKESK. V lost 1 base to trimming and J lost 7 bases; unmatched junction nucleotides: 4. DNA of the CDR3: TGTGCCAGCAGCCAAGGGCAGGGAGGGGAGCAGTACTTC. It translates to CASSQGQGGEQYF.

The J gene is TRBJ1-1, the V gene TRBV7-9; D unresolved. CDR1 is SEHNR and CDR2 is FQNEAQ in the germline V gene (reference sequence). The CDR3 is 13 amino acids. V was clipped by 1 base and J by 0 bases, with 3 bases between them. CDR3 sequence: CASSLVVNTEAFF. Here the CDR3 DNA reads TGTGCCAGCAGCTTAGTCGTGAACACTGAAGCTTTCTTT.

J is TRBJ1-1 and V is TRBV5-1; maybe TRBD1 (5 bases). CDR3 size: 14 residues. Trimming pared 2 bases from V and 4 bases from J, leaving 12 bases between. Looked up from germline, CDR1 is SGHRS and CDR2 is YFSETQ. The CDR3 region is CASSLGKGTTEAFF. DNA of the CDR3: TGCGCCAGCAGCTTAGGGAAGGGGACCACTGAAGCTTTCTTT.

The rearrangement uses TRBV7-3 and TRBJ2-3; 12 bases are a match to TRBD1. The CDR3 is made up of 16 amino acids. The trim removed 5 bases at V and 3 bases at J, leaving 6 bases unmatched. CDR1 and CDR2 from the germline V gene are SGHTA and FQGTGA. CDR3 DNA sequence: TGTGCCAGCAGCGCCCGGGACAGGGGGCTAACAGATACGCAGTATTTT. This encodes CASSARDRGLTDTQYF.

This clone was counted a single time. The chain couples TRBV18 to TRBJ1-5; D is perhaps TRBD1 (5 bases). The germline V gene has CDR1 KGHSH and CDR2 LQKENI. This CDR3 contains 14 residues. Between the trimmed V and J ends, which lost 2 bases and 2 bases, there was a span of 7 bases. The CDR3, as DNA: TGTGCCAGCTCACCAGGAGGGGGCAATCAGCCCCAGCATTTT. Protein product: CASSPGGGNQPQHF.

This chain connects TRBV6-6 to TRBJ1-3, with D possibly TRBD1 on 6 matching bases. Germline values: CDR1 MNHNY, CDR2 SVGAGI (reference sequence). This CDR3 is built from 15 residues. V was shortened by 6 bases and J by 4 bases, with 16 bases between the two germline ends. The DNA of the CDR3 is TGTGCCAGCAGGACCAGGGGTTCGGGGGGAAACACCATATATTTT. Amino acids: CASRTRGSGGNTIYF.

The chain couples TRBV6-6 to TRBJ2-7; 14 nucleotides match TRBD2. The CDR3 has 15 amino acids. J gave up 4 bases and V 6 bases, and 5 bases lay outside the gene matches. Germline lookup yields CDR1 MNHNY and CDR2 SVGAGI (reference sequence). As DNA, the CDR3 is TGTGCCAGCAGCCGGACTAGCGGGGGGCGGTACGAGCAGTACTTC. This translates into CASSRTSGGRYEQYF.

The chain is built from TRBV7-2 and TRBJ2-7, with TRBD1 matching over 8 bases. CDR1 is SGHTA and CDR2 is FQGNSA in the germline V gene. V trimming: 1 base; J trimming: 4 bases; junction bases outside the gene matches: 6. This CDR3 spans 15 amino acids. The CDR3 protein is CASSLGQGSLYEQYF. The CDR3 bases are TGTGCCAGCAGCTTAGGACAGGGGAGTTTGTACGAGCAGTACTTC.

The rearrangement links TRBV10-1 to TRBJ2-1; 9 nucleotides agree with TRBD2. Germline V gives CDR1 WNHNN, CDR2 SYGVQD (reference sequence). Unmatched junction bases numbered 14, after V lost 3 bases and J lost 5 bases. This CDR3 comprises 18 residues. The CDR3 reads CASSERVGSGSSDNEQFF. CDR3 sequence (DNA): TGCGCCAGCAGTGAACGGGTGGGTAGCGGGAGTTCTGACAATGAGCAGTTCTTC.

The chain joins TRBV7-2 to TRBJ1-2; the D gene is possibly TRBD1 (6 bases). Trimming removed 0 bases from V and 3 bases from J, with 14 bases in between. In germline, CDR1 is SGHTA, CDR2 FQGNSA. The CDR3 has 16 amino acids. CDR3 DNA sequence: TGTGCCAGCAGCTTAGCGCTCACAGGGAGGGACTATGGCTACACCTTC. It is translated as CASSLALTGRDYGYTF.

V and J are TRBV9 and TRBJ1-4; 9 nucleotides align to TRBD1. V shed 4 bases, J shed 7 bases, and the junction held 8 bases outside the gene matches. The CDR3 spans 15 residues. Germline V lookup: CDR1 SGDLS, CDR2 YYNGEE. Written as DNA, the CDR3 is TGTGCCAGCAGCCCTCGACAGGGGGGAAGTGAAAAACTGTTTTTT. This codes for CASSPRQGGSEKLFF.

This rearrangement joins TRBV7-2 to TRBJ2-1, with 8 positions matching TRBD2. Trimming at V came to 6 bases and at J to 9 bases, leaving 7 bases not matched to a gene. The germline gives CDR1 SGHTA, CDR2 FQGNSA. CDR3 length: 13 residues. CDR3 nucleotides: TGTGCCAGCAGGGGACTGGCGGGGGGTGAGCAGTTCTTC. It codes for CASRGLAGGEQFF. Full variable domain (missing parts from reference TRBV7-2 and TRBJ2-1): GAGVSQSPSNKVTEKGKDVELRCDPISGHTALYWYRQSLGQGLEFLIYFQGNSAPDKSGLPSDRFSAERTGGSVSTLTIQRTQQEDSAVYLCASRGLAGGEQFFGPGTRLTVL.

The V and J genes are TRBV12-5 and TRBJ1-1; D call uncertain. The CDR3 contains 14 residues. Germline CDR1 and CDR2: LGHNT and FRNRAP. Trimming took 2 bases from V and 4 from J, leaving 11 bases between them. Written as DNA, the CDR3 is TGTGCTAGTGGTTTGCCCCAGCCTAGCACTGAAGCTTTCTTT. Its translation is CASGLPQPSTEAFF.

The chain carries TRBV6-6 and TRBJ1-2, with D perhaps matching TRBD1 (6 bases). Germline-derived CDR1 and CDR2 are MNHNY and SVGAGI (reference sequence). The CDR3 has 16 residues. Trimming pared 7 bases from V and 0 bases from J, leaving 18 bases between. The CDR3 spells CASTPPPGHTNYGYTF. The CDR3 coding sequence is TGTGCCAGCACCCCACCCCCGGGACATACTAACTATGGCTACACCTTC.

This chain joins TRBV6-4 and TRBJ2-1; 9 bases agree with TRBD2. The CDR3 has 16 amino acids. Trimming took 6 bases from V and 4 from J; bases not matched to a gene: 10. Germline V gives CDR1 MRHNA, CDR2 SNTAGT. CDR3 sequence reads: CASSTQGSGGYNEQFF. In DNA, the CDR3 is TGTGCCAGCAGCACGCAGGGTAGCGGGGGTTACAATGAGCAGTTCTTC.

This sequence joins TRBV5-1 and TRBJ2-7; D possibly corresponds to TRBD1 (6 bases). The germline CDR1 and CDR2 sequences are SGHRS and YFSETQ. The CDR3 is 14 residues long. V was cut by 4 bases and J by 7 bases, with 18 bases left in between. Here the CDR3 DNA reads TGCGCCAGCAGCCCACGGGACACCCTAGGGGAGCAGTACTTC. This encodes CASSPRDTLGEQYF.

This chain connects TRBV7-9 to TRBJ1-2; no clear D. The CDR3 spans 12 residues. The V end lost 10 bases, the J end lost 5 bases, and 14 bases lay between the germline ends. Per the germline V gene, CDR1 is SEHNR and CDR2 is FQNEAQ (reference sequence). In DNA form, the CDR3 reads TGTGCCAACACAGCGGAAAAATATGGCTACACCTTC. This gives the protein CANTAEKYGYTF.

On this clone: This specimen includes other DNA sequences encoding the same CDR3. The chain has TRBV28 and TRBJ2-7; D might be TRBD1 (5 bases). Germline V gives CDR1 MDHEN, CDR2 SYDVKM. Trimming left V 7 bases short and J 4 bases short, with 8 bases between. The CDR3 length is 11 residues. This CDR3 reads CASISGYEQYF. Written as DNA, the CDR3 is TGTGCCAGCATTTCAGGGTACGAGCAGTACTTC.